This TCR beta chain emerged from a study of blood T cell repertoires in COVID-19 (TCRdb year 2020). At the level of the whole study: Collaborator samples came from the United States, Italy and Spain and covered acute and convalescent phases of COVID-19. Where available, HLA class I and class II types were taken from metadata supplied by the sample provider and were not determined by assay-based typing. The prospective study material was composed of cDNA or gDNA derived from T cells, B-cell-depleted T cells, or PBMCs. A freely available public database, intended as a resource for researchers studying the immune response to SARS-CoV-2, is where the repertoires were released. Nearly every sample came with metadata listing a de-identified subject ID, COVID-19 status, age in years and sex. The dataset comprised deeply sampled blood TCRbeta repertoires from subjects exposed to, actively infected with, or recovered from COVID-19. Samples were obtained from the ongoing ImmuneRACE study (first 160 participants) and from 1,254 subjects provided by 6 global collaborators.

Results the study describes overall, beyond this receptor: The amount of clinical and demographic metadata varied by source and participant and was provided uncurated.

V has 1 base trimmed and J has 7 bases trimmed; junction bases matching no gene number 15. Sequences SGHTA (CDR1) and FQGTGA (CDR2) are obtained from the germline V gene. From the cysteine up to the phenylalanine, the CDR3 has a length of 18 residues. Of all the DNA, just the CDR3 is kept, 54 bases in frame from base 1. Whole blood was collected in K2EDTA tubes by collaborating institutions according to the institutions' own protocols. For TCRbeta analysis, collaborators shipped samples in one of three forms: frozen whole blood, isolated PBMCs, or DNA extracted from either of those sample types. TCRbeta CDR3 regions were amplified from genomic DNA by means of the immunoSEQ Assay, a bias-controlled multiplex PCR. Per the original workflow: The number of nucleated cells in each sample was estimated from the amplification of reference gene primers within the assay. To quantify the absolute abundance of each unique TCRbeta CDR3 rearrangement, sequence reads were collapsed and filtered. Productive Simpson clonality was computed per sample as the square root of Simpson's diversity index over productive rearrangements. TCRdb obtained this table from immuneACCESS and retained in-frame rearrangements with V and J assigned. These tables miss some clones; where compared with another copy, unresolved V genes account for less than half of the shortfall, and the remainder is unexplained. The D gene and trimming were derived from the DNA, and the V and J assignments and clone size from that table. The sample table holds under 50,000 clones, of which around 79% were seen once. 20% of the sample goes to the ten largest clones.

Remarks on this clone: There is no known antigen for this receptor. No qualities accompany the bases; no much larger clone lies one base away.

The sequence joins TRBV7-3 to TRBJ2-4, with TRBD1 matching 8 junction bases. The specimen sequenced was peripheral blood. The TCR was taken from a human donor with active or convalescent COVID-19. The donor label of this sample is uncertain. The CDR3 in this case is CASSLKDREYQRDNIQYF. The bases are TGTGCCAGCAGCTTAAAGGACAGGGAATACCAGAGAGACAACATTCAGTACTTC.